This T cell receptor beta chain was observed in a study of CD8+CD57+ T cells in acquired aplastic anemia. About the research overall: Recorded DNA amounts for sorted CD4+ and CD8+ cells had an average of approximately 3 ug. Among healthy donors, CD4+ cells averaged approximately 11 million reads.

Study-level results: CD8+ Simpson's diversity did not differ significantly between patients and controls. Some 27 CD8+ CDR3 sequences were shared between patients and controls.

CDR3 and TCR beta VDJ profiling relied on a genomic DNA template. TCRdb independently ran MiXCR on the reads; one entry per CDR3 protein. The sample records about 80,000 distinct CDR3 sequences, 40% to 55% being singletons. In this sample, this clonotype turned up a few times. As yet, its antigen is unknown. Input material: sorted CD4+, CD8+, or CD8+CD57+ T cells (not recorded which) from PBMCs. This TCR came from a human donor in good health, serving as a control.

The CDR3 reads CASRHGTGARGYTF. CDR3 sequence (DNA): TGTGCCAGCAGACATGGGACAGGGGCGAGAGGCTACACCTTC. The chain carries TRBV27 and TRBJ1-2, with 10 bases matching TRBD1. J gave up 8 bases and V 6 bases, and 9 bases lay outside the gene matches. The germline V gene has CDR1 MNHEY and CDR2 SMNVEV (reference sequence). The CDR3 covers 14 residues.